This T cell receptor (beta chain) is drawn from a study of blood T cell repertoires in COVID-19. Study background: T cells, B-cell-depleted T cells, or PBMCs supplied cDNA or gDNA.

Clones were sequenced by immunoSEQ multiplex PCR, and TCRdb holds only the in-frame ones, with some missing. Of 130,000 to 150,000 clones in the sample, over 75% were seen once. CDR1 and CDR2 from the germline V gene are LGHDT and YNNKEL (reference sequence). V was shortened by 3 bases and J by 1 base, with 10 bases between the two germline ends. The CDR3 is made up of 15 amino acids. This chain connects TRBV3-1 (or the pseudogene TRBV3-2) to TRBJ2-4; no definite D call. Material for sequencing was peripheral blood. The sequence was obtained from a man between 70 and 80 years old with acute or convalescent COVID-19. This chain's CDR3 is CASSQIGAAKNIQYF. The CDR3 bases are TGTGCCAGCAGCCAGATCGGAGCCGCCAAAAACATTCAGTACTTC.